These T cell receptor beta chains were read from a single sample in a study of shared clonotypes between healthy human individuals. Assay used: immunoSEQ multiplex PCR; TCRdb lists only in-frame clones, some missing. The sample yields 450,000 to 500,000 clones, 76% seen once. The sample comprised PBMCs. Source of these receptors: a woman in her 40s in good health. Some clones in this sample may be carry-over from other donors' samples. Each CDR3 is given with its conserved first and last residue. The D gene is left open where the match is weak. Some rows mark clone size as missing; the rest say once, few, many or name a class of expanded clone.

size	V	D	J	CDR3	DNA
NA	TRBV7-2	NA	TRBJ2-7	CASSAGSGSAYEQYF	TGTGCCAGCAGCGCCGGTAGCGGCAGCGCCTACGAGCAGTACTTC
NA	TRBV9	TRBD1	TRBJ2-5	CASSATGQEQETQYF	TGTGCCAGCAGCGCCACGGGACAGGAGCAAGAGACCCAGTACTTC
NA	TRBV30	TRBD1	TRBJ2-7	CAWSVTGLGEQYF	TGTGCCTGGAGTGTGACAGGGTTGGGCGAGCAGTACTTC
NA	TRBV4-3	TRBD1	TRBJ1-1	CASSPQGTEAFF	TGCGCCAGCAGTCCACAGGGGACTGAAGCTTTCTTT
many	TRBV6-5	NA	TRBJ1-1	CASSYSIRPASDAFF	TGTGCCAGCAGTTACTCGATACGCCCGGCTAGCGACGCTTTCTTT
once	TRBV11-3	NA	TRBJ2-1	CASPNRDSYNEQFF	TGTGCCAGCCCCAACCGGGACTCCTACAATGAGCAGTTCTTC
NA	TRBV5-1	TRBD1	TRBJ1-1	CASSVQGAQSEAFF	TGCGCCAGCAGCGTACAGGGGGCCCAATCGGAAGCTTTCTTT
few	TRBV7-9	NA	TRBJ2-7	CASSFGRSQPYEQYF	TGTGCCAGCAGCTTTGGTCGGTCCCAGCCCTACGAGCAGTACTTC
NA	TRBV15	TRBD2	TRBJ2-5	CATSRDRRGSGTAETQYF	TGTGCCACCAGCAGAGATCGAAGAGGTAGCGGGACCGCGGAGACCCAGTACTTC
NA	TRBV10-1	NA	TRBJ2-1	CASGNRDYNEQFF	TGCGCCAGCGGAAACAGGGACTACAATGAGCAGTTCTTC
few	TRBV6-6	NA	TRBJ1-3	CASSPSFISGNTIYF	TGTGCCAGCAGTCCCAGCTTTATCTCTGGAAACACCATATATTTT
NA	TRBV2	NA	TRBJ1-5	CASSVGALKPQHF	TGTGCCAGCAGTGTCGGGGCTTTGAAGCCCCAGCATTTT
NA	TRBV5-5	TRBD2	TRBJ2-7	CASSLASGSPPYEQYF	TGTGCCAGCAGCTTGGCCAGCGGGAGCCCCCCCTACGAGCAGTACTTC
NA	TRBV28	TRBD2	TRBJ2-2	CASSFSGRTGELFF	TGTGCCAGCAGTTTTAGCGGGAGGACCGGGGAGCTGTTTTTT
NA	TRBV7-3	NA	TRBJ2-2	CASSLVGPSGTGELFF	TGTGCCAGCAGCTTAGTTGGGCCGTCGGGCACCGGGGAGCTGTTTTTT
NA	TRBV13	NA	TRBJ2-1	CASSVHRSTYNEQFF	TGTGCCAGCAGCGTTCACAGGTCTACCTACAATGAGCAGTTCTTC
NA	TRBV28	NA	TRBJ1-2	CASNRNNYGYTF	TGTGCCAGCAATCGAAATAACTATGGCTACACCTTC
NA	TRBV6-5	NA	TRBJ1-2	CASRENYGYTF	TGTGCCAGCAGGGAGAACTATGGCTACACCTTC
NA	TRBV7-8	TRBD2	TRBJ2-1	CASSLALTSGSSDEQFF	TGTGCCAGCAGCTTAGCGCTAACTAGCGGGAGTAGCGATGAGCAGTTCTTC
NA	TRBV10-3	TRBD2	TRBJ2-3	CAISEGTSGRTDTQYF	TGTGCCATCAGTGAGGGGACTAGCGGGAGGACAGATACGCAGTATTTT
once	TRBV5-6	NA	TRBJ2-5	CASSSRDQGGETQYF	TGTGCCAGCAGTTCCCGGGACCAAGGGGGAGAGACCCAGTACTTC
NA	TRBV13	NA	TRBJ2-5	CASSVREAIPPKQETQYF	TGTGCCAGCAGCGTCCGGGAAGCCATTCCACCAAAACAAGAGACCCAGTACTTC
NA	TRBV13	TRBD2	TRBJ2-1	CASSPGLERGEQFF	TGTGCCAGCAGCCCCGGACTAGAGCGGGGTGAGCAGTTCTTC
NA	TRBV4-2	NA	TRBJ2-7	CASSQGNYEQYF	TGTGCCAGCAGCCAAGGGAACTACGAGCAGTACTTC
NA	TRBV2	NA	TRBJ2-7	CASSTQAYEQYF	TGTGCCAGCAGTACCCAAGCCTACGAGCAGTACTTC
NA	TRBV23-1	TRBD1	TRBJ2-2	CASSPRTGEAGELFF	TGCGCCAGCAGTCCCCGGACAGGGGAGGCCGGGGAGCTGTTTTTT
NA	TRBV6-1	NA	TRBJ1-1	CASSQAGRRTEAFF	TGTGCCAGCAGCCAAGCGGGGAGGAGGACTGAAGCTTTCTTT
many	TRBV2	NA	TRBJ1-2	CASSEGLGPNYGYTF	TGTGCCAGCAGTGAGGGTCTAGGGCCTAACTATGGCTACACCTTC
NA	TRBV28	NA	TRBJ1-1	CASRMIRLMNTEAFF	TGTGCCAGCAGAATGATCCGCCTTATGAACACTGAAGCTTTCTTT